These 15 T cell receptor beta chains originate from one sample sequenced in a study of T cell changes during pregnancy in multiple sclerosis. Profiling relied on immunoSEQ multiplex PCR, and the TCRdb table lists in-frame clones only, not all of them. The top ten clones hold over 8.5% of a sample with around 34,000 clones, around nine tenths of them seen once. The sample consisted of CD8+ T cells from peripheral blood mononuclear cells, taken before pregnancy. Every receptor here comes from a female donor with multiple sclerosis, enrolled in a pregnancy study.

The chain uses TRBV7-3 and TRBJ2-2; D unclear. CDR3 length equals 13 residues. Germline values: CDR1 SGHTA, CDR2 FQGTGA. Trimming left V 2 bases short and J 8 bases short, with 9 bases between. Here the CDR3 DNA reads TGTGCCAGCAGCTTAGTGGCCGGGGGGGAGCTGTTTTTT. Its translation: CASSLVAGGELFF.

The V call is TRBV29-1, the J call TRBJ1-1, with a weak D call TRBD1 (5 bases). In germline, CDR1 is SQVTM, CDR2 ANQGSEA. V gave up 7 bases and J gave up 6 bases, with 9 bases separating them. This CDR3 has 10 residues. CDR3 region: CSAGASEAFF. The CDR3 nucleotides are TGCAGCGCTGGGGCTTCTGAAGCTTTCTTT.

The chain joins TRBV7-3 to TRBJ2-3; 11 nucleotides line up with TRBD2. Per the germline V gene, CDR1 is SGHTA and CDR2 is FQGTGA. V dropped 7 bases and J dropped 8; count of bases not matched to a gene: 8. The CDR3 is made up of 14 amino acids. CDR3 nucleotides: TGTGCCAGCAAACTGACTAGCGGGGAGAGTACGCAGTATTTT. This sequence encodes CASKLTSGESTQYF.

This clone appeared once. The rearrangement uses TRBV14 and TRBJ1-2; D call uncertain. Deletions cut 2 bases from V and 8 bases from J, with 12 bases between. This CDR3 is built from 13 residues. Germline CDR1 reads SGHDN; CDR2 reads FVKESK. In nucleotides, the CDR3 is TGTGCCAGCAGCCAAACTCAGACGGGAGGCTACACCTTC. It specifies CASSQTQTGGYTF.

V is TRBV27 and J is TRBJ1-1; 7 positions match TRBD1. The V gene's germline CDR1 is MNHEY and CDR2 SMNVEV (reference sequence). The CDR3 sequence is 15 residues long. Unmatched junction bases numbered 7, after V lost 4 bases and J lost 2 bases. CDR3 bases: TGTGCCAGCAGTTCCACGACAGGGATTAACACTGAAGCTTTCTTT. Translating gives CASSSTTGINTEAFF.

The chain joins TRBV7-2 to TRBJ2-2; TRBD2 matches 10 bases. Germline CDR1 and CDR2: SGHTA and FQGNSA. The J segment lost 1 base and the V segment lost 5 bases, leaving 4 bases of the junction unmatched. The CDR3 consists of 16 residues. This CDR3 is CASSRGLAENTGELFF. The CDR3 nucleotides read TGTGCCAGCAGCCGCGGACTAGCGGAGAACACCGGGGAGCTGTTTTTT.

The chain couples TRBV7-3 to TRBJ2-7, with D possibly being TRBD2 (6 bases). V lost 4 bases, J lost 2 bases, and 12 bases lay in between. The V gene's germline CDR1 is SGHTA and CDR2 FQGTGA. This CDR3 spans 14 amino acids. The chain's CDR3 is CASSSPGETYEQYF. The CDR3 DNA follows: TGTGCCAGCAGCTCTCCGGGAGAGACCTACGAGCAGTACTTC.

The gene calls are TRBV6-5 and TRBJ2-2, with D perhaps TRBD1 (6 bases). Germline CDR1 and CDR2: MNHEY and SVGAGI. The CDR3 has 16 amino acids. Trimming cost V 0 bases and J 4 bases, with 12 bases left between them. The CDR3 reads CASSYSMSGVTGELFF. For the CDR3, the DNA is TGTGCCAGCAGTTACTCGATGTCAGGGGTCACCGGGGAGCTGTTTTTT.

The chain carries TRBV29-1 and TRBJ2-1; TRBD2 matches 7 bases. The CDR3 is 14 amino acids. The ends lost 2 bases at V and 4 bases at J; junction bases unmatched: 5. Germline V gene lookup returns CDR1 SQVTM and CDR2 ANQGSEA. The CDR3 reads CSVERGGRYNEQFF. Written as DNA, the CDR3 is TGCAGCGTTGAAAGGGGCGGGAGATACAATGAGCAGTTCTTC.

This chain uses TRBV19 with TRBJ1-2; D is unresolved. The V end was cut by 5 bases, the J end by 8 bases, with 21 bases between. Germline V gives CDR1 LNHDA, CDR2 SQIVND (reference sequence). CDR3 length equals 15 residues. CDR3 coding DNA: TGTGCCAGTAGTCCAGACCTCCTATCCAGAGGCGGCTACACCTTC. Its translation: CASSPDLLSRGGYTF. Filled out from reference TRBV19 and TRBJ1-2, the complete variable domain reads DGGITQSPKYLFRKEGQNVTLSCEQNLNHDAMYWYRQDPGQGLRLIYYSQIVNDFQKGDIAEGYSVSREKKESFPLTVTSAQKNPTAFYLCASSPDLLSRGGYTFGSGTRLTVV.

V gene TRBV13 combines with J gene TRBJ2-7, with D possibly TRBD1 on 5 matching bases. CDR1 is PRHDT, CDR2 FYEKMQ, per germline (reference sequence). The CDR3 runs 15 residues. V lost 0 bases, J lost 5 bases, and 14 bases lay in between. In nucleotides, the CDR3 is TGTGCCAGCAGCTTAGGGGCAGCCGAAGGGGACGAGCAGTACTTC. This sequence encodes CASSLGAAEGDEQYF.

The rearrangement links TRBV9 to TRBJ1-1; tentatively, D is TRBD1 (6 bases). V was clipped by 3 bases and J by 4 bases, with 10 bases between them. The germline V gene encodes CDR1 SGDLS and CDR2 YYNGEE. The length of the CDR3 is 13 residues. CDR3 nucleotide sequence: TGTGCCAGCAGCGCCCCAGGGGCCACTGAAGCTTTCTTT. This translates into CASSAPGATEAFF.

The rearrangement joins TRBV27 to TRBJ1-1, with D possibly being TRBD1 (6 bases). The CDR3 totals 14 residues. Deletions cut 4 bases from V and 1 base from J, with 10 bases between. Germline V gene data show CDR1 as MNHEY and CDR2 as SMNVEV (reference sequence). This CDR3 is CASSSADRNTEAFF. Here the CDR3 DNA reads TGTGCCAGCAGTTCCGCGGACAGGAACACTGAAGCTTTCTTT.

V usage is TRBV5-4 and J usage is TRBJ2-7; TRBD1 is a possible D gene (5 bases). The CDR3 sequence is 14 residues long. Trimming took off 4 bases at V and 1 base at J, with 12 bases between the two ends. CDR1 and CDR2 (germline): SGHNT, YYREEE (reference sequence). Written as DNA, the CDR3 is TGTGCCAGCAGCGATGACAGCCTTTCCTACGAGCAGTACTTC. This encodes CASSDDSLSYEQYF.

The V and J genes are TRBV11-3 and TRBJ2-3; possible D gene TRBD2, 5 bases. This CDR3 spans 15 amino acids. CDR1 is SGHNT, CDR2 YENEEA, per germline. V lost 4 bases and J 3 bases, leaving 14 bases between the germline ends. The CDR3 protein is CASSSREGGTDTQYF. The CDR3 nucleotides read TGTGCCAGCAGCTCCCGCGAAGGAGGAACAGATACGCAGTATTTT.